A selection of T cell receptor beta chains follows, all from one sample in a study of a mutant IDH1 vaccine in newly diagnosed glioma. Method: immunoSEQ multiplex PCR; TCRdb's copy keeps in-frame clones and lacks some. The sample has tens of thousands of clones, 65% to 90% seen once; the top ten hold approximately 2.3%. These receptors' targets are unknown. The specimen comprised PBMCs, sampled from a glioma patient whose treatment included an IDH1 peptide vaccine. These receptors all stem from a man aged 30-40 years with glioma. Some clones in this sample may be carry-over from other donors' samples. CDR3s include the opening cysteine and the closing phenylalanine or tryptophan. Fields, in order: clone size, D gene, J gene, CDR3 length, V gene, CDR3 protein, CDR3 DNA. D genes are given only for firm matches. Part of the rows lack a size; the others show once, few, many or a class for expanded clones.

clone_size: .; d_call: .; j_call: TRBJ2-5; cdr3_length: 15; v_call: TRBV13; cdr3_aa: CASSVGDFPVETQYF; cdr3_nt: TGTGCCAGCAGTGTAGGGGACTTCCCTGTGGAGACCCAGTACTTC
clone_size: once; d_call: .; j_call: TRBJ2-7; cdr3_length: 14; v_call: TRBV5-1; cdr3_aa: CASSLSQVAYEQYF; cdr3_nt: TGCGCCAGCAGCTTGAGCCAGGTCGCCTACGAGCAGTACTTC
clone_size: few; d_call: .; j_call: TRBJ1-1; cdr3_length: 12; v_call: TRBV29-1; cdr3_aa: CSVAGWNTEAFF; cdr3_nt: TGCAGCGTTGCAGGGTGGAACACTGAAGCTTTCTTT
clone_size: .; d_call: TRBD1; j_call: TRBJ2-4; cdr3_length: 15; v_call: TRBV6-1; cdr3_aa: CASSEGDRQGDIQYF; cdr3_nt: TGTGCCAGCAGTGAAGGGGACAGGCAAGGGGACATTCAGTACTTC
clone_size: .; d_call: .; j_call: TRBJ1-2; cdr3_length: 15; v_call: TRBV7-9; cdr3_aa: CASSLQEHKYYGYTF; cdr3_nt: TGTGCCAGCAGCTTACAGGAACACAAATACTATGGCTACACCTTC
clone_size: .; d_call: TRBD1; j_call: TRBJ2-2; cdr3_length: 14; v_call: TRBV27; cdr3_aa: CASSDRQGPGELFF; cdr3_nt: TGTGCCAGCAGTGACAGACAGGGTCCCGGGGAGCTGTTTTTT
clone_size: .; d_call: .; j_call: TRBJ1-5; cdr3_length: 15; v_call: TRBV2; cdr3_aa: CASRGGRNSNQPQHF; cdr3_nt: TGTGCCTCACGGGGGGGACGGAATAGCAATCAGCCCCAGCATTTT
clone_size: .; d_call: .; j_call: TRBJ2-1; cdr3_length: 17; v_call: TRBV14; cdr3_aa: CASSQDWTISSYNEQFF; cdr3_nt: TGTGCCAGCAGCCAAGACTGGACAATTAGCTCCTACAATGAGCAGTTCTTC
clone_size: .; d_call: .; j_call: TRBJ1-2; cdr3_length: 13; v_call: TRBV30; cdr3_aa: CAWSVGRSYGYTF; cdr3_nt: TGTGCCTGGAGTGTTGGCAGGTCCTATGGCTACACCTTC
clone_size: .; d_call: .; j_call: TRBJ1-2; cdr3_length: 13; v_call: TRBV4-2; cdr3_aa: CASSQVPSYGYTF; cdr3_nt: TGTGCCAGCAGCCAAGTTCCGTCGTATGGCTACACCTTC
clone_size: .; d_call: .; j_call: TRBJ2-3; cdr3_length: 15; v_call: TRBV7-8; cdr3_aa: CASSPTGVSTDTQYF; cdr3_nt: TGTGCCAGCAGCCCCACGGGGGTTAGCACAGATACGCAGTATTTT
clone_size: .; d_call: .; j_call: TRBJ2-1; cdr3_length: 13; v_call: TRBV7-2; cdr3_aa: CASNRGPQDEQFF; cdr3_nt: TGTGCCAGCAATCGGGGGCCTCAGGATGAGCAGTTCTTC
clone_size: .; d_call: .; j_call: TRBJ1-1; cdr3_length: 13; v_call: TRBV18; cdr3_aa: CASSPMTAEEAFF; cdr3_nt: TGTGCCAGCTCACCAATGACAGCTGAAGAAGCTTTCTTT
clone_size: .; d_call: .; j_call: TRBJ1-5; cdr3_length: 15; v_call: TRBV6-1; cdr3_aa: CASSESLEGNQPQHF; cdr3_nt: TGTGCCAGCAGTGAATCCCTCGAGGGCAATCAGCCCCAGCATTTT
clone_size: .; d_call: .; j_call: TRBJ2-1; cdr3_length: 12; v_call: TRBV4-1; cdr3_aa: CASSLQGNEQFF; cdr3_nt: TGCGCCAGCAGCCTACAGGGTAATGAGCAGTTCTTC
clone_size: .; d_call: .; j_call: TRBJ1-6; cdr3_length: 14; v_call: TRBV27; cdr3_aa: CASSYSSYNSPLHF; cdr3_nt: TGTGCCAGCAGTTACAGCTCCTATAATTCACCCCTCCACTTT
clone_size: few; d_call: .; j_call: TRBJ1-6; cdr3_length: 13; v_call: TRBV10-1; cdr3_aa: CASSEGCNSPLHF; cdr3_nt: TGCGCCAGCAGTGAGGGTTGTAATTCACCCCTCCACTTT
clone_size: .; d_call: .; j_call: TRBJ1-1; cdr3_length: 12; v_call: TRBV5-8; cdr3_aa: CASSPLSSEAFF; cdr3_nt: TGTGCCAGCAGCCCGCTGAGCTCTGAAGCTTTCTTT
clone_size: .; d_call: .; j_call: TRBJ2-7; cdr3_length: 13; v_call: TRBV5-6; cdr3_aa: CASSLAIGYEQYF; cdr3_nt: TGTGCCAGCAGCTTGGCCATAGGCTACGAGCAGTACTTC
clone_size: .; d_call: .; j_call: TRBJ2-5; cdr3_length: 15; v_call: TRBV9; cdr3_aa: CASSVARGRGETQYF; cdr3_nt: TGTGCCAGCAGCGTAGCTCGGGGCCGCGGGGAGACCCAGTACTTC
clone_size: .; d_call: TRBD1; j_call: TRBJ1-5; cdr3_length: 16; v_call: TRBV15; cdr3_aa: CATSRDRGTGYQPQHF; cdr3_nt: TGTGCCACCAGCAGAGATCGGGGGACAGGTTATCAGCCCCAGCATTTT
clone_size: .; d_call: .; j_call: TRBJ1-5; cdr3_length: 14; v_call: TRBV15; cdr3_aa: CATSRGRGMQPQHF; cdr3_nt: TGTGCCACCAGCAGAGGGAGAGGAATGCAGCCCCAGCATTTT